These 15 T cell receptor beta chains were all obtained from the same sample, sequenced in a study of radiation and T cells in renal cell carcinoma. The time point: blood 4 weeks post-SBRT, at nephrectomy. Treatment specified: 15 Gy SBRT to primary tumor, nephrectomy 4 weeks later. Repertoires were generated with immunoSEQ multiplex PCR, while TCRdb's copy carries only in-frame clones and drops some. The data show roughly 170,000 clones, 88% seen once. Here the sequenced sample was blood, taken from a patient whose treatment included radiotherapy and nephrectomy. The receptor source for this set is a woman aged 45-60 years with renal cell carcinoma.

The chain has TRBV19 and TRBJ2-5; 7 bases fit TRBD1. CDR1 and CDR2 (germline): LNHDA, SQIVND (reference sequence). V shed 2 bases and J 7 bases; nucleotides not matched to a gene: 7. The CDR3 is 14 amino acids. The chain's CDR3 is CASSITGATGTQYF. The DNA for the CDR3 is TGTGCCAGTAGTATAACAGGGGCCACGGGGACCCAGTACTTC.

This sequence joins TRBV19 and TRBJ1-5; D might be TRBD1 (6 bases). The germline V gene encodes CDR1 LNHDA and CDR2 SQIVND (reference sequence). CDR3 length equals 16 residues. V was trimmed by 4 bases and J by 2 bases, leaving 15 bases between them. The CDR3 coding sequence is TGTGCCAGTAGTAGGGGGCGGCTTGGGGGCAATCAGCCCCAGCATTTT. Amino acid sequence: CASSRGRLGGNQPQHF.

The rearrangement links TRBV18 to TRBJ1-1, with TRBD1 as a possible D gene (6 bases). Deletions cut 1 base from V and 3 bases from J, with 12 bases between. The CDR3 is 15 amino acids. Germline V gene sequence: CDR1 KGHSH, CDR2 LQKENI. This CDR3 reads CASSPQGRGDTEAFF. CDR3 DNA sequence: TGTGCCAGCTCACCACAGGGTAGGGGGGACACTGAAGCTTTCTTT.

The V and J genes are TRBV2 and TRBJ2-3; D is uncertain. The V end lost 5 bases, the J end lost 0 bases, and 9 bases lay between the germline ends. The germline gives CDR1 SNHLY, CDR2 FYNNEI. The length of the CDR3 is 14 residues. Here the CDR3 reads CASSLVASTDTQYF. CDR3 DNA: TGTGCCAGCAGTTTAGTCGCTAGCACAGATACGCAGTATTTT.

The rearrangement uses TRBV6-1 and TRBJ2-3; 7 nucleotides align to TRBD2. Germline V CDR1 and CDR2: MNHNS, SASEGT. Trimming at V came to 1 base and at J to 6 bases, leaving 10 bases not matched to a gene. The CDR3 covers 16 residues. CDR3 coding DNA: TGTGCCAGCAGTGAAGTAGGAGCGGGGAGCCGGGATACGCAGTATTTT. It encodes CASSEVGAGSRDTQYF.

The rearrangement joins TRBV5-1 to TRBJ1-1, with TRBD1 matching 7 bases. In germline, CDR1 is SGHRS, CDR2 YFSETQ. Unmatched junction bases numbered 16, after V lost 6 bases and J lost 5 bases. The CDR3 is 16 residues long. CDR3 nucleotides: TGCGCCAGCACCCCTGGAAGGGACAGAGTAAGGACTGAAGCTTTCTTT. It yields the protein CASTPGRDRVRTEAFF.

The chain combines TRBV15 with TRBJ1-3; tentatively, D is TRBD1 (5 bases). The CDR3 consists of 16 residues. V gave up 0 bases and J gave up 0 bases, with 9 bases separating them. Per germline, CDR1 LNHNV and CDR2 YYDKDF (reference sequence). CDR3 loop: CATSRENTGSGNTIYF. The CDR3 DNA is TGTGCCACCAGCAGAGAAAATACAGGCTCTGGAAACACCATATATTTT.

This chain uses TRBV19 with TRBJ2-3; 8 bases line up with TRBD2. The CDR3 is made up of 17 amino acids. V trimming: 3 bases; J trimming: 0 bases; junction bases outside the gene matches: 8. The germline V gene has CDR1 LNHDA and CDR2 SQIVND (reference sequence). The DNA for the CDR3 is TGTGCCAGTAGTATGCGGGGGGTCCTTTCGAGCACAGATACGCAGTATTTT. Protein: CASSMRGVLSSTDTQYF.

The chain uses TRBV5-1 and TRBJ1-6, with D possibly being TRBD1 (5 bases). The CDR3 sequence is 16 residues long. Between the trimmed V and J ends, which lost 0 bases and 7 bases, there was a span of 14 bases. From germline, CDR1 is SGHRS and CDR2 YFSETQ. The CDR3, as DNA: TGCGCCAGCAGCTTGGGAAGTGGAGGGGCAAATTCACCCCTCCACTTT. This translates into CASSLGSGGANSPLHF.

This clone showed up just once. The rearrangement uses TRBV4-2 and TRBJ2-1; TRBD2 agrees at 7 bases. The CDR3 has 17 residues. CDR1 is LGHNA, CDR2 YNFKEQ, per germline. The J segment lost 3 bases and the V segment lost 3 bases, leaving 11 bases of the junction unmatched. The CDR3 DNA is TGTGCCAGCAGCCAGGTCTCCGGGGGAGGGGACTACAATGAGCAGTTCTTC. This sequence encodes CASSQVSGGGDYNEQFF.

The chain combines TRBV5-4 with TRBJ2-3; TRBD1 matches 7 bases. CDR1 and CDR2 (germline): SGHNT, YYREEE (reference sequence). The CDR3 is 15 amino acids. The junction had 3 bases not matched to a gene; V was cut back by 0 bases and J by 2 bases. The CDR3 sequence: CASSLEGQNTDTQYF. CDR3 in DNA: TGTGCCAGCAGCTTGGAGGGACAGAACACAGATACGCAGTATTTT.

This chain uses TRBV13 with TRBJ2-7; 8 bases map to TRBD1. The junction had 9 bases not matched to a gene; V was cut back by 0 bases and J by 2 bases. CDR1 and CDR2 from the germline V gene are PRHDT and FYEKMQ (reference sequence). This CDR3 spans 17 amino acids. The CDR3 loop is CASSLGRGQAFPYEQYF. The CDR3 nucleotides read TGTGCCAGCAGCTTAGGCAGGGGACAGGCGTTCCCCTACGAGCAGTACTTC.

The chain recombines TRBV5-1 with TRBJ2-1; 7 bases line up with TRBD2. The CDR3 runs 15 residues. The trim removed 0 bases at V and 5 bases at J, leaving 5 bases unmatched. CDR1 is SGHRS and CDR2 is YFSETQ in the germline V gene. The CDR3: CASSLVASGNNEQFF. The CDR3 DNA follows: TGCGCCAGCAGCTTGGTTGCTAGCGGTAACAATGAGCAGTTCTTC.

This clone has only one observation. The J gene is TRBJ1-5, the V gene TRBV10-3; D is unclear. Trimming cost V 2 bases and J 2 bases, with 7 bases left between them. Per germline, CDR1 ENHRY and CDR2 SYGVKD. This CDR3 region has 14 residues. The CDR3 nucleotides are TGTGCCATCAGTGAGCTTGGGGGCAATCAGCCCCAGCATTTT. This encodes CAISELGGNQPQHF.

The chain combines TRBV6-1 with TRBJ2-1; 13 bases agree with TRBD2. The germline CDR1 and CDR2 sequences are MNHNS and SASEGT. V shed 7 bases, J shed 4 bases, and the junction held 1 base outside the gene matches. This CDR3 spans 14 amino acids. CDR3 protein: CASILAGGYNEQFF. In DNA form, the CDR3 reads TGTGCCAGCATACTAGCGGGGGGGTACAATGAGCAGTTCTTC.